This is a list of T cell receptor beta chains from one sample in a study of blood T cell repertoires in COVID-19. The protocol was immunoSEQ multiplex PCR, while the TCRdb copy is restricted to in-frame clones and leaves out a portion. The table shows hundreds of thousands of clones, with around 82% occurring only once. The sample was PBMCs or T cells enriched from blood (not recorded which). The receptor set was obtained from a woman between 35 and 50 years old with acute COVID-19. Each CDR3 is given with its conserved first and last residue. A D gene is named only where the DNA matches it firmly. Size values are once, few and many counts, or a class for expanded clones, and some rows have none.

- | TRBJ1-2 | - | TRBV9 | TGTGCCAGCAGCCAAAACAGGGCATATGGCTACACCTTC | CASSQNRAYGYTF
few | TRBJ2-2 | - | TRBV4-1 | TGCGCCAGCAGCCCCGCGTCCGGGGCCGGGGAGCTGTTTTTT | CASSPASGAGELFF
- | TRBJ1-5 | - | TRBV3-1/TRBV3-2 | TGTGCCAGCAGCCAAGGACCGCCCGGCGGGGATCAGCCCCAGCATTTT | CASSQGPPGGDQPQHF
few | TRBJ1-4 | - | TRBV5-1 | TGCGCCAGCAGCCTTAGCACAACTAATGAAAAACTGTTTTTT | CASSLSTTNEKLFF
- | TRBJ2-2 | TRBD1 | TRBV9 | TGTGCCAGCAGCGGGGACAGGGGGCGGGGCACCGGGGAGCTGTTTTTT | CASSGDRGRGTGELFF
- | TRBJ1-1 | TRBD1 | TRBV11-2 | TGTGCCAGCAGCCCTCCCAGGGGGCGCCGGACTGAAGCTTTCTTT | CASSPPRGRRTEAFF
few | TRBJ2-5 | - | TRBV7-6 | TGTGCCAGCAGCAAAGCCCCGGAGACCCAGTACTTC | CASSKAPETQYF
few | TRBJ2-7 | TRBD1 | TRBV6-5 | TGTGCCAGCAGTTACCGTTCAGGGACAGGGGGCTACGAGCAGTACTTC | CASSYRSGTGGYEQYF
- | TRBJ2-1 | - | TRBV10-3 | TGTGCCACCAGCGATGCCGGGAGTGGGAATGAGCAGTTCTTC | CATSDAGSGNEQFF
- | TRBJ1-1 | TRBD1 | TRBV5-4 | TGTGCCAGCAGCCAGGGACAGGGCGGGAACACTGAAGCTTTCTTT | CASSQGQGGNTEAFF
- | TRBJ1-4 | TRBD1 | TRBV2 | TGTGCCAGCAGTGGGACAGGGAGCAAGGAGGAAAAACTGTTTTTT | CASSGTGSKEEKLFF
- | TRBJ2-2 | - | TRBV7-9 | TGTGCCAGCAGCTTTGGCACAAACACCGGGGAGCTGTTTTTT | CASSFGTNTGELFF
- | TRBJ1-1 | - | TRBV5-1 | TGCGCCAGCAGCACGCAATCGACAGTACAGGGCACTGAAGCTTTCTTT | CASSTQSTVQGTEAFF
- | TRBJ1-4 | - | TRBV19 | TGTGCCAGTAGTATCGTTGGGACTGGTAATGAAAAACTGTTTTTT | CASSIVGTGNEKLFF
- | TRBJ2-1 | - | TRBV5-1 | TGCGCCAGCAGCTTGAATGCTCTAGGAAACAATGAGCAGTTCTTC | CASSLNALGNNEQFF
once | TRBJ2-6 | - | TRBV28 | TGTGCCAGCAGTGTCTCTGAGGGCTCTGGGGCCAACGTCCTGACTTTC | CASSVSEGSGANVLTF
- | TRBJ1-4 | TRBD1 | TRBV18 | TGTGCCAGCTCACCTAGGACAGGGGCCGATGAAAAACTGTTTTTT | CASSPRTGADEKLFF
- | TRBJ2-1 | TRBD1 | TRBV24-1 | TGTGCCACCAGTGGTGAGGGGGCTTGGAATGAGCAGTTCTTC | CATSGEGAWNEQFF
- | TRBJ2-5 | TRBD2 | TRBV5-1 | TGCGCCAGCAGATACCTCGTGTCTAGCGGACACCAAGAGACCCAGTACTTC | CASRYLVSSGHQETQYF
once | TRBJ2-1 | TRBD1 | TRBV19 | TGTGCCAGTAGCCTCAGGGGGAGTGGCAATGAGCAGTTCTTC | CASSLRGSGNEQFF
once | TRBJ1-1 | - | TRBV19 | TGTGCCAGCCTACAAAGAGCAGGATCAATGAACACTGAAGCTTTCTTT | CASLQRAGSMNTEAFF
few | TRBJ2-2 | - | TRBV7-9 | TGTGCCACCAAACGGCGGGATATGTCCGGGGAGCTGTTTTTT | CATKRRDMSGELFF
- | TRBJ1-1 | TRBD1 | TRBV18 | TGTGCCAGCTCACCCGGGAGGGGGCGAACTGAAGCTTTCTTT | CASSPGRGRTEAFF
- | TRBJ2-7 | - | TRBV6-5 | TGTGCCAGCGGAGCACAGGGATACGAGCAGTACTTC | CASGAQGYEQYF
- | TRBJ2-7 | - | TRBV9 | TGTGCCAGCAGCGTAGATCAGGGCCCCTACGAGCAGTACTTC | CASSVDQGPYEQYF
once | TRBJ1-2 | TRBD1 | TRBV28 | TGTGCCAGCGGATTTGGGGACAGGGTGAACTATGGCTACACCTTC | CASGFGDRVNYGYTF
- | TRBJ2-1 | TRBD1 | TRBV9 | TGTGCCAGCAGCGTCGGACAGGGGGTGGTAAGGAATGAGCAGTTCTTC | CASSVGQGVVRNEQFF
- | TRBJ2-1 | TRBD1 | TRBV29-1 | TGCAGCGTTGCCCCTGACAGGGGCGACAATGAGCAGTTCTTC | CSVAPDRGDNEQFF
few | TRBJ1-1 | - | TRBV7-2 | TGTGCCAGCAGCGGCCGTTTTGGGGAGGGCACTGAAGCTTTCTTT | CASSGRFGEGTEAFF
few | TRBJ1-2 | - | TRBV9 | TGTGCCAGCAGCCCCAGTCAGGGGACCCTCTATGGCTACACCTTC | CASSPSQGTLYGYTF
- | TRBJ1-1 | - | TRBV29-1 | TGCAGCGTTCGGACAGACACTGAAGCTTTCTTT | CSVRTDTEAFF
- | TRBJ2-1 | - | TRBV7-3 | TGTGCCAGCAGCCTTACCCCGGGAGTTAATTCCCATGAGCAGTTCTTC | CASSLTPGVNSHEQFF
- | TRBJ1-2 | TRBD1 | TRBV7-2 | TGTGCCAGCAGCTCTTCCTTACAGGGGGCGTCGTATGGCTACACCTTC | CASSSSLQGASYGYTF
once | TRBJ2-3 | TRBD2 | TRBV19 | TGTGCCAGTAGTATCAGCCTCTCGCGGGGGAGTTCGGATACGCAGTATTTT | CASSISLSRGSSDTQYF
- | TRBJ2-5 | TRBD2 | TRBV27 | TGTGCCAGCAGCCCATTGGGGCGGGAGCAGGAGACCCAGTACTTC | CASSPLGREQETQYF
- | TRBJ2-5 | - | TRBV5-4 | TGTGCCAGCAGCCCTGGACAGTATCAGGAGACCCAGTACTTC | CASSPGQYQETQYF
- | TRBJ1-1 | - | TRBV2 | TGTGCCAGCAGTGATTGGGGGGGGACTGAAGCTTTCTTT | CASSDWGGTEAFF
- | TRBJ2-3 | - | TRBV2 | TGTGCCAGCAGCCCGGCCTCCAGGGATACGCAGTATTTT | CASSPASRDTQYF
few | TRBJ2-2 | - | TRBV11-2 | TGTGCCAGCAGCTTAGCCAGTGTGAACACCGGGGAGCTGTTTTTT | CASSLASVNTGELFF
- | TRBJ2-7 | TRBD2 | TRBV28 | TGTGCCAGCAGTTCAGCTAGCGGGGGGGCCGTTTACGAGCAGTACTTC | CASSSASGGAVYEQYF
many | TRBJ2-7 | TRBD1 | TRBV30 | TGTGCCTGGAGTAGGACAGGAAATTCCTACGAGCAGTACTTC | CAWSRTGNSYEQYF
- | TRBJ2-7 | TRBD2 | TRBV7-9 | TGTGCCAGCAGTACTAGCGGGAGGGCCAACGAGCAGTACTTC | CASSTSGRANEQYF
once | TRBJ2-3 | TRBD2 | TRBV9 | TGTGCCAGCAGCAAACGGGGACTAGCGGGACCAACAGATACGCAGTATTTT | CASSKRGLAGPTDTQYF
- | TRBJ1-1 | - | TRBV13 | TGTGCCAGCAGCTTTGGGGGGGACACTGAAGCTTTCTTT | CASSFGGDTEAFF
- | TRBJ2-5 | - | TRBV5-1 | TGCGCCAGCAGCGCACAGGGCGCTCAAGAGACCCAGTACTTC | CASSAQGAQETQYF
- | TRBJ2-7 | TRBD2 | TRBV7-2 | TGTGCCAGCAGTTTTTCCGGGACTAGCGGTTCCTACGAGCAGTACTTC | CASSFSGTSGSYEQYF